This T cell receptor beta chain was sequenced in a study of cytotoxic CD8 clonotypes in ibrutinib-treated CLL. Looking at the study overall: Response sampling occurred after a median around 12 months of treatment (range 6 to 36).

Using immunoSEQ multiplex PCR, the repertoire was profiled, and TCRdb retains in-frame clones only, with some absent. The sample lists over 30,000 clones, about 70% occurring once. The CDR3 consists of 13 residues. The germline V and J ends were trimmed by 0 bases and 9 bases, with 12 bases remaining between them. Per germline, CDR1 LGHNA and CDR2 YNFKEQ. Points from the study as a whole: The clonality went up when patients responded to ibrutinib and dropped back toward baseline at progression. Baseline levels of clonality went above those of age-matched healthy donors and moved with circulating CD8+ T-cell counts.

This clone has just a few counts. Its cognate antigen is unknown. From cryopreserved PBMCs came 1.5 to 2.5 micrograms of genomic DNA used for TCR beta libraries. Here the sequenced sample was PBMCs, taken at disease progression, from a patient treated with ibrutinib. The TCR comes from a human donor with chronic lymphocytic leukemia. The chain employs TRBV4-2 and TRBJ2-7; no firm D call. The CDR3 nucleotides read TGTGCCAGCAGCCAAGAACAAATGGACGGGCAGTACTTC. Translated, it gives CASSQEQMDGQYF.